Below are 26 T cell receptor beta chains sequenced from a single sample in a study of beta chain features in type 1 diabetes (dated by TCRdb to 2017 to 2018). The library relied on the immunoSEQ multiplex PCR assay. The entire isolated RNA was reverse transcribed using the High Capacity cDNA Reverse Transcription Kit, and thus expressed TCRB transcripts were sequenced. Not all clones reach the TCRdb copy of this immuneACCESS table, which keeps in-frame sequences only. Checked studies attribute under half of the gap to unresolved V genes and leave the rest unexplained. The sample has hundreds of thousands of clones on record, over 25% of them singletons. The ten largest clones represent roughly 0.066% of the sample. The sequencing sample was made of naive CD4+ T cells from blood. The sample's cell subset or site label is to be understood as: true naive CD4+ T cells. The receptors originated from a man younger than 35 in good health.

This clone was seen only a few times. This chain uses TRBV2 with TRBJ2-7; perhaps TRBD1 as D (6 bases). The CDR3 runs 12 residues. Germline V gene data show CDR1 as SNHLY and CDR2 as FYNNEI. V was clipped by 7 bases and J by 0 bases, with 7 bases between them. For the CDR3, the DNA is TGTGCCAGCACAGGGGACTCCTACGAGCAGTACTTC. It specifies CASTGDSYEQYF.

This clone showed up just a few times. This chain joins TRBV5-1 and TRBJ2-1; weak D call: TRBD1 (5 bases). The CDR3 sequence is 14 residues long. The V gene lost 0 bases and the J gene lost 8 bases, with 12 bases spanning the gap. Per the germline V gene, CDR1 is SGHRS and CDR2 is YFSETQ. The CDR3 bases are TGCGCCAGCAGCTTGGGGCAGGGTAACTATGAGCAGTTCTTC. Encoded protein: CASSLGQGNYEQFF.

This clone was found a few times. The V and J genes are TRBV9 and TRBJ2-7, with D perhaps TRBD2 (5 bases). The V gene lost 4 bases and the J gene lost 0 bases, with 14 bases spanning the gap. CDR1 is SGDLS and CDR2 is YYNGEE in the germline V gene. The CDR3 consists of 15 residues. The CDR3 is CASSPSGLSSYEQYF. The CDR3 nucleotides are TGTGCCAGCAGCCCTTCGGGGTTGAGCTCCTACGAGCAGTACTTC.

In this sample, this clone turned up a few times. This chain joins TRBV2 and TRBJ2-1; TRBD1 is a possible D gene (6 bases). This CDR3 is built from 14 residues. CDR1 SNHLY and CDR2 FYNNEI come from the germline V gene. Trimming took 2 bases from V and 7 from J, leaving 12 bases between them. The CDR3 spells CASSEQGPPNEQFF. The CDR3 region has the DNA TGTGCCAGCAGTGAACAGGGGCCCCCAAATGAGCAGTTCTTC.

This rearrangement joins TRBV5-6 to TRBJ2-3, with D maybe TRBD2 (6 bases). The CDR3 covers 15 residues. Trimming removed 4 bases from V and 1 base from J, with 13 bases in between. CDR1 is SGHDT and CDR2 is YYEEEE in the germline V gene. This CDR3 is CASSPLGGRTDTQYF. The CDR3 DNA follows: TGTGCCAGCAGCCCGTTGGGGGGTCGCACAGATACGCAGTATTTT.

This rearrangement joins TRBV27 to TRBJ2-1; 11 positions match TRBD2. J gave up 7 bases and V 5 bases, and 10 bases lay outside the gene matches. The germline gives CDR1 MNHEY, CDR2 SMNVEV (reference sequence). The CDR3 is 16 amino acids. In DNA, the CDR3 is TGTGCCAGCAGTCCGCAGCTAGCGGGAGGTCTTAATGAGCAGTTCTTC. Protein sequence: CASSPQLAGGLNEQFF.

The chain employs TRBV7-2 and TRBJ2-5; D perhaps matches TRBD2 (6 bases). The CDR3 is made up of 14 amino acids. Germline CDR1 is SGHTA and CDR2 is FQGNSA. The V end lost 1 base, the J end lost 3 bases, and 9 bases lay between the germline ends. The CDR3 here is CASSLERGEETQYF. The DNA for the CDR3 is TGTGCCAGCAGCTTAGAGCGCGGGGAAGAGACCCAGTACTTC.

This clone has only a few counts. The CDR3 DNA is TGTGCCAGCAGCCTTGGGACAGATACGCAGTATTTT. Amino acid sequence: CASSLGTDTQYF. The chain couples TRBV7-3 to TRBJ2-3; D gene unclear. The CDR3 sequence is 12 residues long. Germline V gives CDR1 SGHTA, CDR2 FQGTGA. Deletions cut 5 bases from V and 3 bases from J, with 6 bases between.

The chain has TRBV6-6 and TRBJ2-1; the D gene is possibly TRBD2 (5 bases). With 6 bases removed from V and 9 bases from J, the gap between germline ends came to 15 bases. CDR3 length: 13 amino acids. The germline CDR1 and CDR2 sequences are MNHNY and SVGAGI (reference sequence). The CDR3 DNA sequence: TGTGCCAGCAGCCGAACCGACTATGGTGAGCAGTTCTTC. It specifies CASSRTDYGEQFF.

This clone came up a few times. The chain carries TRBV30 and TRBJ2-3; no definite D call. Trimming took 0 bases from V and 8 from J, leaving 15 bases between them. The CDR3 runs 14 residues. The V gene's germline CDR1 is GTSNPN and CDR2 SVGIG (reference sequence). This CDR3 reads CAWSVSLSDGTQYF. DNA for the CDR3: TGTGCCTGGAGTGTATCCCTTTCCGACGGTACGCAGTATTTT. The full variable domain, in which reference TRBV30 and TRBJ2-3 provide the parts outside the CDR3, is SQTIHQWPATLVQPVGSPLSLECTVEGTSNPNLYWYRQAAGRGLQLLFYSVGIGQISSEVPQNLSASRPQDRQFILSSKKLLLSDSGFYLCAWSVSLSDGTQYFGPGTRLTVL.

J is TRBJ2-7 and V is TRBV18; 11 bases map to TRBD2. Germline CDR1 and CDR2: KGHSH and LQKENI. CDR3 length equals 16 residues. Trimming took 4 bases from V and 3 from J; bases not matched to a gene: 8. The CDR3 coding sequence is TGTGCCAGCTCACTAGGCCCCGGGACTAGCGGCTACGAGCAGTACTTC. Its protein is CASSLGPGTSGYEQYF.

The chain carries TRBV4-2 and TRBJ2-3, with D perhaps given as TRBD1 or TRBD2 (5 bases each). V gave up 11 bases and J gave up 2 bases, with 14 bases separating them. Per germline, CDR1 LGHNA and CDR2 YNFKEQ. CDR3 size: 13 residues. CDR3 sequence reads: CASSEGFTDTQYF. The CDR3, as DNA: TGTGCCTCCAGCGAGGGGTTCACAGATACGCAGTATTTT.

The gene calls are TRBV5-4 and TRBJ1-1; D gene unclear. Germline CDR1 SGHNT, CDR2 YYREEE (reference sequence). V shed 7 bases and J shed 0 bases, with 13 bases lying between them. The CDR3 spans 14 residues. Here the CDR3 reads CASGPHEMNTEAFF. CDR3 bases: TGTGCCAGCGGACCACACGAAATGAACACTGAAGCTTTCTTT.

This clone was seen more than once but under ten times. The same CDR3 also results from other DNA sequences found in this sample. The chain couples TRBV9 to TRBJ1-5, with D hard to call. CDR1 and CDR2 from the germline V gene are SGDLS and YYNGEE. This CDR3 comprises 13 residues. Trimming pared 2 bases from V and 3 bases from J, leaving 6 bases between. The chain's CDR3 is CASSVDPNQPQHF. The CDR3 nucleotides read TGTGCCAGCAGCGTCGACCCCAATCAGCCCCAGCATTTT.

This chain uses TRBV7-2 with TRBJ1-1; the D is unclear. In germline, CDR1 is SGHTA, CDR2 FQGNSA. V was pared by 5 bases and J by 7 bases, with 8 bases between. This CDR3 contains 11 residues. For the CDR3, the DNA is TGTGCCAGCAGCAACTGGGGTGAAGCTTTCTTT. It is translated as CASSNWGEAFF.

CDR3 sequence: CASSQDGLAEETQYF. DNA of the CDR3: TGCGCCAGCAGCCAAGATGGGCTAGCGGAAGAGACCCAGTACTTC. The rearrangement uses TRBV4-3 and TRBJ2-5; 7 positions match TRBD2. V was clipped by 0 bases and J by 3 bases; unmatched bases: 4. The V gene's germline CDR1 is LGHNA and CDR2 YSLEER. The CDR3 has 15 amino acids.

This clone was counted between two and nine times. V is TRBV10-2 and J is TRBJ2-1; the D is unclear. The germline V gene has CDR1 WSHSY and CDR2 SAAADI. The CDR3 contains 15 residues. V lost 7 bases and J 0 bases, leaving 13 bases between the germline ends. CDR3: CASIGRTSSYNEQFF. CDR3 in DNA: TGCGCCAGCATAGGACGTACAAGCTCCTACAATGAGCAGTTCTTC.

This clone was recorded only once. The chain combines TRBV11-2 with TRBJ2-1, with unresolved D. CDR1 is SGHAT, CDR2 FQNNGV, per germline. V was shortened by 5 bases and J by 10 bases, with 9 bases between the two germline ends. This CDR3 has 11 amino acids. The CDR3 here is CASSPADEQFF. CDR3 bases: TGTGCCAGCAGCCCGGCGGACGAGCAGTTCTTC.

This chain joins TRBV19 and TRBJ2-1; D is undetermined. This CDR3 has 13 amino acids. V lost 2 bases, J lost 4 bases, and 6 bases lay in between. Germline V gene data show CDR1 as LNHDA and CDR2 as SQIVND (reference sequence). The CDR3, as DNA: TGTGCCAGTAGTATAATGAGTTACAATGAGCAGTTCTTC. This codes for CASSIMSYNEQFF.

This chain connects TRBV7-9 to TRBJ2-4; D is possibly TRBD2 (6 bases). Germline-derived CDR1 and CDR2 are SEHNR and FQNEAQ (reference sequence). Trimming removed 5 bases from V and 3 bases from J, with 17 bases in between. The CDR3 contains 16 residues. CDR3 sequence: CASSPDGSFGKNIQYF. In DNA, the CDR3 is TGTGCCAGCAGCCCGGACGGGAGTTTCGGCAAAAACATTCAGTACTTC.

This clone was recorded a few times. V is TRBV2 and J is TRBJ1-4, with D unresolved. Trimming took 3 bases from V and 7 from J, leaving 12 bases between them. The CDR3 extends over 14 amino acids. CDR1 is SNHLY, CDR2 FYNNEI, per germline. The CDR3 sequence: CASSEEGFSEKLFF. The CDR3 region has the DNA TGTGCCAGCAGTGAGGAGGGTTTCTCTGAAAAACTGTTTTTT. Supplemented by reference TRBV2 and TRBJ1-4, the full variable domain reads EPEVTQTPSHQVTQMGQEVILRCVPISNHLYFYWYRQILGQKVEFLVSFYNNEISEKSEIFDDQFSVERPDGSNFTLKIRSTKLEDSAMYFCASSEEGFSEKLFFGSGTQLSVL.

The chain joins TRBV2 to TRBJ1-2; a weak D match, TRBD1 (6 bases). Germline V gene sequence: CDR1 SNHLY, CDR2 FYNNEI. The length of the CDR3 is 15 residues. Trimming removed 8 bases from V and 6 bases from J, with 22 bases in between. Here the CDR3 reads CASGRDRTPWDGYTF. CDR3 DNA sequence: TGTGCCAGCGGGAGAGACAGGACACCCTGGGATGGCTACACCTTC.

This clone turned up a few times. This chain joins TRBV15 and TRBJ2-4, with D perhaps being TRBD1 or TRBD2 (5 bases each). This CDR3 contains 16 residues. From germline, CDR1 is LNHNV and CDR2 YYDKDF (reference sequence). The V end lost 0 bases, the J end lost 3 bases, and 12 bases lay between the germline ends. CDR3 coding DNA: TGTGCCACCAGCAGAGAGGGGGAGAGTGGCAAAAACATTCAGTACTTC. Its translation: CATSREGESGKNIQYF.

This clone showed up just a few times. This chain uses TRBV30 with TRBJ2-3; D is undetermined. V lost 2 bases to trimming and J lost 2 bases, with 5 bases between them. The CDR3 has 12 residues. Germline V lookup: CDR1 GTSNPN, CDR2 SVGIG (reference sequence). In DNA form, the CDR3 reads TGTGCCTGGAGTCGGTACACAGATACGCAGTATTTT. Translated: CAWSRYTDTQYF.

This clone was picked up a small number of times. V gene TRBV5-1 combines with J gene TRBJ2-7, with TRBD2 identical over 7 bases. Germline lookup yields CDR1 SGHRS and CDR2 YFSETQ. This CDR3 comprises 15 residues. V was clipped by 0 bases and J by 1 base; unmatched bases: 4. Here the CDR3 reads CASSLDGGSSYEQYF. The CDR3 DNA reads TGCGCCAGCAGCTTGGACGGCGGGAGTTCCTACGAGCAGTACTTC.

This clone was counted between two and nine times. The chain carries TRBV9 and TRBJ2-1; D perhaps matches TRBD2 (5 bases). CDR1 and CDR2 from the germline V gene are SGDLS and YYNGEE. V dropped 3 bases and J dropped 10 bases, with 20 bases sitting between them. The CDR3 runs 15 residues. CDR3 in amino acids: CASSASPGAVREQFF. CDR3 sequence (DNA): TGTGCCAGCAGCGCGAGCCCTGGAGCGGTAAGAGAGCAGTTCTTC.